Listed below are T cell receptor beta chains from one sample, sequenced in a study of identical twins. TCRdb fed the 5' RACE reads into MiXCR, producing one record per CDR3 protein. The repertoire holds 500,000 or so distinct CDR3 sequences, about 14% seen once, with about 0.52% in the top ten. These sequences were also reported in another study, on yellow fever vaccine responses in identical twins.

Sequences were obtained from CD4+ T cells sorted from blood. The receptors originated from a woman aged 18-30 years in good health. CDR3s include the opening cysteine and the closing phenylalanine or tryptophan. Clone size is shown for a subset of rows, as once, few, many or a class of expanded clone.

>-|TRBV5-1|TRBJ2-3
CASSLAPRSNTDTQYF
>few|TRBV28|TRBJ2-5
CATNTPLGAQETQYF
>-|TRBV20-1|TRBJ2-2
CSARKSGLTGELFF
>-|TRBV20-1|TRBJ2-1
CSARDGEGSYNEQFF
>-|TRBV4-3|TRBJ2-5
CASSQDAGSGTQNF
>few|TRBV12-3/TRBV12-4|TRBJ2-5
CASSRRPIQETQYF
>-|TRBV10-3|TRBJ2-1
CAISPNRGDNEQFF
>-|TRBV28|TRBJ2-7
CASYTGGREQYF
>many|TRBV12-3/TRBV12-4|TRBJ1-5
CASSLTGGSNQPQHF
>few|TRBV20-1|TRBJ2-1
CSAPQRVGDEQFF
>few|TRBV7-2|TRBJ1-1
CASSLNGGWSEAFF
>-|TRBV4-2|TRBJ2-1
CASSQDLPGGNEQFF
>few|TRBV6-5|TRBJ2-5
CASSYGGAGGGQETQYF
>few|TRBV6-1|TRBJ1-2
CASSAGQLYGYTF
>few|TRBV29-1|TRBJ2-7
CSVERDRGFEQYF
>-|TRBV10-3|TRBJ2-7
CAISRTSGSYEQYF
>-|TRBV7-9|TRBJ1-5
CASSLGTGSMQPQHF
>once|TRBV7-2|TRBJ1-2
CASRHSGGDYGYTF
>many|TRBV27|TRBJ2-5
CASNPQRAGGETQYF
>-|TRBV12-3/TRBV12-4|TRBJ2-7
CASMPGVGTYEQYF
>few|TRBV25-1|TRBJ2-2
CASSGLAGGSAGELFF
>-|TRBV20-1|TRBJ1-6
CSAKITGRFSSPLHF
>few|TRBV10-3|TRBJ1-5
CAASTSNQPQHF
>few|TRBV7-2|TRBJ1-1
CASSYRDRKFGEAFF
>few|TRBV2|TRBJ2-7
CASKKDNSPYEQYF
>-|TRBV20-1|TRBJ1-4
CSATHGGQNEKLFF
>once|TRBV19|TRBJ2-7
CASSVGQGPYERYF